This T cell receptor beta chain was identified during a study of blood T cell repertoires in COVID-19. Study in general: Donors in the United States, Italy and Spain gave samples during acute or convalescent COVID-19. PBMCs, B-cell-depleted T cells, or T cells were the source of the cDNA or gDNA that made up the material.

The ends lost 1 base at V and 1 base at J; junction bases unmatched: 18. Germline lookup yields CDR1 MGHRA and CDR2 YSYEKL. The CDR3 runs 21 residues. The protocol was immunoSEQ multiplex PCR, while the TCRdb copy is restricted to in-frame clones and leaves out a portion. The table records some 83,000 clones, around 90% of them present only once. What was sequenced was peripheral blood. This receptor was taken from a man aged 50-59 years with acute or convalescent COVID-19. The gene calls are TRBV4-1 and TRBJ2-1; 8 bases match TRBD2. The CDR3 region has the DNA TGCGCCAGCAGCCAAGGAACCCAGACTAGCGTCTATCAAATTTCCTACAATGAGCAGTTCTTC. It yields the protein CASSQGTQTSVYQISYNEQFF.